This record looks at one TCR beta chain sequence and its context. Its antigen is undetermined. V was trimmed by 0 bases and J by 0 bases, leaving 14 bases between them. The CDR3 covers 18 residues. The germline CDR1 and CDR2 sequences are MNHEY and SVGAGI. With a J-beta primer mix and a sample-barcoded 5' primer, a second PCR ran 7 to 11 cycles. A template-switch adaptor that had 12 random nucleotides put a tag on each cDNA molecule. CDR3-containing paired-end reads numbering at least 2.5 million came from each sample. MiXCR, run by TCRdb on the 5' RACE reads, gives a single entry per CDR3 protein. The sample shows roughly 730,000 distinct CDR3 sequences, roughly three fifths of them seen only once. This entry is derived from a study of blood T cells in healthy people across ages. Study findings and constraints: Comparison with aged donors showed that long-lived donors had more naive CD4+ cells and higher diversity.

Total RNA extraction produced at least 5.5 micrograms (per sample) for the study. This TCR came from a man between 35 and 55 years old in good health. The sample comprised blood. The J gene is TRBJ1-4, the V gene TRBV6-5; D uncertain. The CDR3 DNA reads as TGTGCCAGCAGTTACTCCACGGCAGAACTAGCAACTAATGAAAAACTGTTTTTT. Translated, it gives CASSYSTAELATNEKLFF.